Each of the 5 T cell receptor beta chains below was sequenced from the same sample in a study of T cells in Graves' hyperthyroidism and ophthalmopathy. Amplified regions were TCR beta CDR3 sequences from RNA transcripts. The study used the HTBI primer set for a first-round RT-PCR of the TCR CDR3. TCRdb called the multiplex PCR reads again in MiXCR, with one record for every CDR3 protein. The table has 410,000 or so distinct CDR3 sequences, 14% to 15% seen once. Sequenced input: blood. The receptor source for this set is a man aged 18 to 30 with Graves' ophthalmopathy.

About this clonotype: A much larger clone is a single base away; this may be a read error. The chain uses TRBV6-1 and TRBJ2-7; D not certain. V dropped 4 bases and J dropped 9 bases, with 19 bases sitting between them. This CDR3 contains 14 residues. Germline V lookup: CDR1 MNHNS, CDR2 SASEGT. The CDR3 is CASSAEKGLRRQYF. The DNA of the CDR3 is TGTGCCAGCAGTGCCGAAAAGGGCCTGAGGCGGCAGTACTTC.

This clonotype showed up many times. The V call is TRBV7-9, the J call TRBJ2-7; D gene unclear. CDR3 size: 13 residues. V was clipped by 5 bases and J by 3 bases, with 11 bases between them. Germline values: CDR1 SEHNR, CDR2 FQNEAQ (reference sequence). As DNA, the CDR3 is TGTGCCAGCAGCCAAGACACTCTCTACGAGCAGTACTTC. Translation: CASSQDTLYEQYF.

In its sample, this clonotype was seen many times. The chain combines TRBV11-2 with TRBJ1-1, with 8 bases identical to TRBD1. The CDR3 is 14 amino acids. V lost 2 bases and J lost 6; bases outside the gene matches: 5. Germline CDR1 and CDR2: SGHAT and FQNNGV. CDR3 nucleotides: TGTGCCAGCAGCTTAACTCAGGGGGCCTCTGAAGCTTTCTTT. Protein: CASSLTQGASEAFF.

This clonotype was seen many times. The chain couples TRBV10-3 to TRBJ2-1, with 7 nucleotides matching TRBD2. Trimming at V came to 6 bases and at J to 0 bases, leaving 5 bases not matched to a gene. CDR3 length: 15 residues. Germline V lookup: CDR1 ENHRY, CDR2 SYGVKD. The CDR3 DNA is TGTGCCATCAGGGGGGGGGAGAACTCCTACAATGAGCAGTTCTTC. Amino acid sequence: CAIRGGENSYNEQFF.

This clonotype was counted between two and nine times. The CDR3 region is CASSLAGDGGAFF. The CDR3 DNA reads as TGTGCCAGCAGCTTAGCAGGGGATGGGGGGGCTTTCTTT. The chain uses TRBV7-2 and TRBJ1-1; TRBD1 might be the D (5 bases). Trimming cost V 0 bases and J 11 bases, with 13 bases left between them. There are 13 residues in the CDR3. Germline CDR1 reads SGHTA; CDR2 reads FQGNSA.